The rows below give T cell receptor beta chains drawn from one sample of a study of blood T cell repertoires in COVID-19. Sequencing was performed with immunoSEQ multiplex PCR; in TCRdb, only in-frame clones are kept and a portion is missing. The sample consists of 140,000 to 150,000 clones, 78% of them appearing once. The specimen sequenced was peripheral blood. All receptors derive from a woman aged 60-70 years with acute or convalescent COVID-19. The CDR3 runs from the conserved cysteine through the conserved F or W. D genes are given only for firm matches. Size values are once, few and many counts, or a class for expanded clones, and some rows have none.

clone size: NA
J gene: TRBJ2-7
D gene: NA
V gene: TRBV28
CDR3 DNA: TGTGCCAGCACCTCTGGTCAGGGGATTAGCTCCTACGAGCAGTACTTC
CDR3 protein: CASTSGQGISSYEQYF

clone size: NA
J gene: TRBJ1-4
D gene: TRBD1
V gene: TRBV5-1
CDR3 DNA: TGCGCCAGCACCCTTGGACAGGGACCTAATGAAAAACTGTTTTTT
CDR3 protein: CASTLGQGPNEKLFF

clone size: NA
J gene: TRBJ2-7
D gene: TRBD1
V gene: TRBV28
CDR3 DNA: TGTGCCAGCAGTCCGGGACAGCCCTACGAGCAGTACTTC
CDR3 protein: CASSPGQPYEQYF

clone size: NA
J gene: TRBJ1-1
D gene: NA
V gene: TRBV27
CDR3 DNA: TGTGCCAGCAGTTACAGCGGGGACACTGAAGCTTTCTTT
CDR3 protein: CASSYSGDTEAFF

clone size: NA
J gene: TRBJ1-5
D gene: TRBD1
V gene: TRBV12-5
CDR3 DNA: TGTGCTAGTGGTTTGGGGACAGGACCCAATCAGCCCCAGCATTTT
CDR3 protein: CASGLGTGPNQPQHF

clone size: few
J gene: TRBJ1-1
D gene: NA
V gene: TRBV5-5
CDR3 DNA: TGTGCCAGCACCGGGGCCGGACAGAAACGGAACACTGAAGCTTTCTTT
CDR3 protein: CASTGAGQKRNTEAFF

clone size: NA
J gene: TRBJ2-7
D gene: NA
V gene: TRBV2
CDR3 DNA: TGTGCCAGCAGCCCCCTTGGCGGTAGCTCCTACGAGCAGTACTTC
CDR3 protein: CASSPLGGSSYEQYF

clone size: NA
J gene: TRBJ2-7
D gene: NA
V gene: TRBV28
CDR3 DNA: TGTGCCAGCAGTTACGCTACGGACTTTGCATTCCGGTACGAGCAGTACTTC
CDR3 protein: CASSYATDFAFRYEQYF

clone size: NA
J gene: TRBJ1-2
D gene: TRBD1
V gene: TRBV28
CDR3 DNA: TGTGCCAGCCGCACTCAGGGGGGACAGGCCCGAAATGGCTACACCTTC
CDR3 protein: CASRTQGGQARNGYTF

clone size: few
J gene: TRBJ1-5
D gene: NA
V gene: TRBV19
CDR3 DNA: TGTGCCAGTAGCCCGGGGCGGGGTCAGCCCCAGCATTTT
CDR3 protein: CASSPGRGQPQHF

clone size: NA
J gene: TRBJ2-1
D gene: NA
V gene: TRBV6-5
CDR3 DNA: TGTGCCAGCAGCCTGGCGGTCTATGAGCAGTTCTTC
CDR3 protein: CASSLAVYEQFF

clone size: NA
J gene: TRBJ1-1
D gene: NA
V gene: TRBV5-4
CDR3 DNA: TGTGCCAGCAGCCCGGGGGGGACTGAAGCTTTCTTT
CDR3 protein: CASSPGGTEAFF

clone size: NA
J gene: TRBJ1-6
D gene: NA
V gene: TRBV23-1
CDR3 DNA: TGCGCCAGCAGTCAAACCCCGGGACTCGGGAATTCACCCCTCCACTTT
CDR3 protein: CASSQTPGLGNSPLHF

clone size: NA
J gene: TRBJ1-5
D gene: TRBD1
V gene: TRBV6-5
CDR3 DNA: TGTGCCAGCAGTTTGGGACAGGGCTTTAGCAATCAGCCCCAGCATTTT
CDR3 protein: CASSLGQGFSNQPQHF

clone size: once
J gene: TRBJ2-1
D gene: NA
V gene: TRBV9
CDR3 DNA: TGTGCCAGCAGCGTAGAACTAGAGTTTAAAGACAATGAGCAGTTCTTC
CDR3 protein: CASSVELEFKDNEQFF

clone size: NA
J gene: TRBJ2-4
D gene: TRBD1
V gene: TRBV4-1
CDR3 DNA: TGCGCCAGCAGCCCAACGGACAGGGGGCGCGGTATTGGCATTCAGTACTTC
CDR3 protein: CASSPTDRGRGIGIQYF

clone size: NA
J gene: TRBJ2-1
D gene: TRBD1
V gene: TRBV7-8
CDR3 DNA: TGTGCCAGCAGCTCAAGACAGGGTGGCAATGAGCAGTTCTTC
CDR3 protein: CASSSRQGGNEQFF

clone size: NA
J gene: TRBJ1-6
D gene: NA
V gene: TRBV27
CDR3 DNA: TGTGCCAGCAGTTTCCATACATCTCCCTCCTATAATTCACCCCTCCACTTT
CDR3 protein: CASSFHTSPSYNSPLHF

clone size: NA
J gene: TRBJ1-1
D gene: NA
V gene: TRBV28
CDR3 DNA: TGTGCCAGCAGTTCCTCAGTGGTTGAAGCTTTCTTT
CDR3 protein: CASSSSVVEAFF

clone size: few
J gene: TRBJ1-1
D gene: NA
V gene: TRBV2
CDR3 DNA: TGTGCCAGCACCTCTTCCTCCCGGAACACTGAAGCTTTCTTT
CDR3 protein: CASTSSSRNTEAFF